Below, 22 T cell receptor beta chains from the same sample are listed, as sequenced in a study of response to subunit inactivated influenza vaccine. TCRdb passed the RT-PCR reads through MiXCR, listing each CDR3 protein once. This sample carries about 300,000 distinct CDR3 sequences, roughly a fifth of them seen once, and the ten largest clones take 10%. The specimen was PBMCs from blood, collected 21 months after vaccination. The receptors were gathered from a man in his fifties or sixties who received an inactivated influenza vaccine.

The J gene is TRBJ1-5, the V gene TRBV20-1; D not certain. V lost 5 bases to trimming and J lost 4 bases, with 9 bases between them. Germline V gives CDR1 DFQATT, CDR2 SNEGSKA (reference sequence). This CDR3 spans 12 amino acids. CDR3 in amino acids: CSALSFNQPQHF. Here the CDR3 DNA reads TGCAGTGCTCTAAGTTTTAATCAGCCCCAGCATTTT.

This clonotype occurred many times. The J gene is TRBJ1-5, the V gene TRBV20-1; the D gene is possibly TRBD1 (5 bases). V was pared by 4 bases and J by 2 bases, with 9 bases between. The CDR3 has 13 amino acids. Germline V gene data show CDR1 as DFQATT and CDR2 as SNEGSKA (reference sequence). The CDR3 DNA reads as TGCAGTGCTATACGGGACGGCAATCAGCCCCAGCATTTT. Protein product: CSAIRDGNQPQHF.

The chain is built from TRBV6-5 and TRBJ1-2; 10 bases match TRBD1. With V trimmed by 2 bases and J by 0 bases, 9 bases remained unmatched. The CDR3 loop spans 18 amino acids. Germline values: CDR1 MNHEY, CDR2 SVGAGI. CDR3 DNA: TGTGCCAGCAGTTACCGACGGACAGGGGGTCCCCCTAACTATGGCTACACCTTC. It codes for CASSYRRTGGPPNYGYTF.

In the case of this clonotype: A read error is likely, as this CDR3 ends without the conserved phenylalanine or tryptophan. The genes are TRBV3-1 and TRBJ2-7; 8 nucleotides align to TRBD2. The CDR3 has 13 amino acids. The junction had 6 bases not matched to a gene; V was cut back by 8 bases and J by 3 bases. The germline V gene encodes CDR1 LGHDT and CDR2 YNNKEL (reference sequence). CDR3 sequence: CASGSGSYYEQYL. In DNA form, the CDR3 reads TGTGCCAGCGGGAGCGGGAGTTACTACGAGCAGTACCTC.

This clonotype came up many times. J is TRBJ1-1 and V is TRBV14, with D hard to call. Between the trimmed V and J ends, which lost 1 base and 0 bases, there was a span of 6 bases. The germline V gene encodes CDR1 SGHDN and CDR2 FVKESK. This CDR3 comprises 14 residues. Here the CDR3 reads CASSQGRVNTEAFF. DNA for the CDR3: TGTGCCAGCAGCCAAGGGAGAGTGAACACTGAAGCTTTCTTT. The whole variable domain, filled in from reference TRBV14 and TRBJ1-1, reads EAGVTQFPSHSVIEKGQTVTLRCDPISGHDNLYWYRRVMGKEIKFLLHFVKESKQDESGMPNNRFLAERTGGTYSTLKVQPAELEDSGVYFCASSQGRVNTEAFFGQGTRLTVV.

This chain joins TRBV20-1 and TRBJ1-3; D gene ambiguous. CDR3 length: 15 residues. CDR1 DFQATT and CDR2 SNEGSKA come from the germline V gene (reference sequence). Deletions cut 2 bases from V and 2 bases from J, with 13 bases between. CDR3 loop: CSARSASNTGNTIYF. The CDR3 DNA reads TGCAGTGCTAGATCCGCTTCCAATACTGGAAACACCATATATTTT.

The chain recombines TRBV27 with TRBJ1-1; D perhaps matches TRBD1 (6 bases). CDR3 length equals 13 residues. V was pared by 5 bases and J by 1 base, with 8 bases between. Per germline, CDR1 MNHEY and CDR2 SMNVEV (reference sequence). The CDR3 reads CASSVRGNTEAFF. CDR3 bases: TGTGCCAGCAGTGTCAGGGGGAACACTGAAGCTTTCTTT.

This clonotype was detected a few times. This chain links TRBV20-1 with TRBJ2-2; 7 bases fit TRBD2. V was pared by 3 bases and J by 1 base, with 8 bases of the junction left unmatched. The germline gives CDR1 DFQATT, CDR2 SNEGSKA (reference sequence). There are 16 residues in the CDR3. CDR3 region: CSARALTGGNTGELFF. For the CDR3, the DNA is TGCAGTGCTAGGGCCCTGACGGGGGGGAACACCGGGGAGCTGTTTTTT.

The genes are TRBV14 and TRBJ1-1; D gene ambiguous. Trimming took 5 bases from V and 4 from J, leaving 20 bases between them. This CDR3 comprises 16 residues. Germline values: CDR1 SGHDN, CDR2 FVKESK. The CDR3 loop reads CASSYRPRAKGTEAFF. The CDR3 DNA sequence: TGTGCCAGCAGCTACCGGCCCCGGGCGAAGGGCACTGAAGCTTTCTTT.

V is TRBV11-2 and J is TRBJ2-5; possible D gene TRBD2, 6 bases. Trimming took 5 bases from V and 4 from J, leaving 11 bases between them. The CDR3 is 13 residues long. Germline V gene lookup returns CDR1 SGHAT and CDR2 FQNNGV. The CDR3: CASSTGLRETQYF. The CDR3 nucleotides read TGTGCCAGCAGCACGGGACTTAGAGAGACCCAGTACTTC.

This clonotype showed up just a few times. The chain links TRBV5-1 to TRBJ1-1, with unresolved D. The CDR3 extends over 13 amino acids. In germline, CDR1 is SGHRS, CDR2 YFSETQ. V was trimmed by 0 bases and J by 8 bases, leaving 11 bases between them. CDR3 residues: CASSLDRPEEAFF. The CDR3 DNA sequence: TGCGCCAGCAGCTTGGATCGGCCAGAAGAAGCTTTCTTT.

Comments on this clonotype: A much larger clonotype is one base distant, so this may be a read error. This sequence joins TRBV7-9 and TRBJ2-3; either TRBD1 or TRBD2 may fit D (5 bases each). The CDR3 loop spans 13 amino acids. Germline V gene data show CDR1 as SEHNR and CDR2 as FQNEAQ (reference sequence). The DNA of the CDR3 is TGTGCCAGCAGCCCCCGGGGCCCAGATGCGCAGTATTTT. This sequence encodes CASSPRGPDAQYF.

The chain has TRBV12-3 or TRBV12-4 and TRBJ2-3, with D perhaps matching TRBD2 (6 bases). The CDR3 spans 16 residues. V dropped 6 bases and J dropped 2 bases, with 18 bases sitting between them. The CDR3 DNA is TGTGCCAGCAGCGGGACTGGGGCGGGCCCCACAGATACGCAGTATTTT. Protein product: CASSGTGAGPTDTQYF.

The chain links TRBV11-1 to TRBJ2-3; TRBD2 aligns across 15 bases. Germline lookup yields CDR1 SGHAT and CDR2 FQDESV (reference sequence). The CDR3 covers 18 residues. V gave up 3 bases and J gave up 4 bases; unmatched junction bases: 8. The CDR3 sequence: CASSLSGTSGGRADTQYF. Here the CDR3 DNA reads TGTGCCAGCAGCTTGTCCGGGACTAGCGGGGGGCGAGCAGATACGCAGTATTTT.

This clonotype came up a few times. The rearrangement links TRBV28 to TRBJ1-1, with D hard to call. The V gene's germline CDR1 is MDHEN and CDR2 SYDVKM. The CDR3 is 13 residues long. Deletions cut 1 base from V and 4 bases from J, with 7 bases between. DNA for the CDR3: TGTGCCAGCAGTTTATCTTCCTTCACTGAAGCTTTCTTT. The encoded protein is CASSLSSFTEAFF.

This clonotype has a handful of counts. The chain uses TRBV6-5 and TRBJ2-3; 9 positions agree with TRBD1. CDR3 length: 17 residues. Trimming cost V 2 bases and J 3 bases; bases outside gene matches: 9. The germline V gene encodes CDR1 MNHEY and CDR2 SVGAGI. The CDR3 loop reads CASSYATGQGYTDTQYF. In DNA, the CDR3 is TGTGCCAGCAGTTACGCAACGGGACAGGGTTATACAGATACGCAGTATTTT.

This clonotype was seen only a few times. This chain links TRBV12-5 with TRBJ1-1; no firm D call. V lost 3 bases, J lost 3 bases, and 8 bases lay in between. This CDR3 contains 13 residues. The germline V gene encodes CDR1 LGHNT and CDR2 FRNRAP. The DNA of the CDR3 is TGTGCTAGTGGTTTAAGTGGTTACACTGAAGCTTTCTTT. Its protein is CASGLSGYTEAFF.

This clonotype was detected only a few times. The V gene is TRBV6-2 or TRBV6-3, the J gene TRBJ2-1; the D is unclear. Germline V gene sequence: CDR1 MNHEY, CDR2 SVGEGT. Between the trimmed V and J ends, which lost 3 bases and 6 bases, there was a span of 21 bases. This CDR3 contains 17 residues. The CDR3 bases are TGTGCCAGCAGTTATCTTTTTGTGGGGTTTTTAGGCAATGAGCAGTTCTTC. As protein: CASSYLFVGFLGNEQFF.

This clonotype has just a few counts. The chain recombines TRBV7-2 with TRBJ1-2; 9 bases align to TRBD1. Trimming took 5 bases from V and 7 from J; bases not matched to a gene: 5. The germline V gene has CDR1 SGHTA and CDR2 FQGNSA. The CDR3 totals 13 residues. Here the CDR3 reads CASSQRQGGGYTF. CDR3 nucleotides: TGTGCCAGCAGCCAGAGACAGGGGGGTGGCTACACCTTC. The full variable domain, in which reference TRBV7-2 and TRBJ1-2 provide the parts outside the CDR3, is GAGVSQSPSNKVTEKGKDVELRCDPISGHTALYWYRQSLGQGLEFLIYFQGNSAPDKSGLPSDRFSAERTGGSVSTLTIQRTQQEDSAVYLCASSQRQGGGYTFGSGTRLTVV.

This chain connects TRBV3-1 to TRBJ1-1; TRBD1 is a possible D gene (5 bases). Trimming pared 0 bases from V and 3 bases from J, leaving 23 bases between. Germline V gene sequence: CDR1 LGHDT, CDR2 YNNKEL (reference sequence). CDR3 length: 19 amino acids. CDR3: CASSQDRVRRERYDTEAFF. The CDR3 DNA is TGTGCCAGCAGCCAAGATCGAGTGCGCAGGGAGCGATACGACACTGAAGCTTTCTTT.

This chain's CDR3 is CASSSPQRGGNEQFF. The CDR3 nucleotides read TGTGCCAGCAGTTCCCCCCAGCGGGGGGGGAATGAGCAGTTCTTC. This chain joins TRBV6-2 or TRBV6-3 and TRBJ2-1; 10 positions agree with TRBD2. The CDR3 has 15 residues. CDR1 is MNHEY and CDR2 is SVGEGT in the germline V gene. With V trimmed by 4 bases and J by 7 bases, 7 bases remained unmatched.

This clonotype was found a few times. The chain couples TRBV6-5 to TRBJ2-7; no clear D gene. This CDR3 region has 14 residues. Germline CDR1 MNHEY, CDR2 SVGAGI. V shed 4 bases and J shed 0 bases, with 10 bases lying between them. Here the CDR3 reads CASSSSRSSYEQYF. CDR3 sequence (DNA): TGTGCCAGCAGTTCCTCCAGGAGCTCCTACGAGCAGTACTTC.